This T cell receptor (beta chain) was observed in a study of blood T cell dynamics during melanoma immunotherapy. Whole-study context: First-line therapy was either pembrolizumab or nivolumab with ipilimumab for metastatic melanoma.

This clone appeared a single time. Its target is not known. Data came from immunoSEQ multiplex PCR; TCRdb stores just in-frame clones and leaves some out. The sample lists about 1,600 clones; under 85% were seen once. Time point indicated: pre-treatment baseline. The CD3+ CD4- CD8+ CD45RA- CD45RO-high CD27- CCR7- memory phenotype defined TIE cells. At 12 weeks after first infusion, RECIST 1.1 defined response for most patients. Broader study findings: Among sorted CD8+ subsets, immune-effector cells had the highest clonality and cell-free DNA similarity.

The sequence was obtained from a human donor with melanoma. Sample: CD8+ T cells from blood, taken from a patient treated with checkpoint blockade.

CDR3 sequence: CASSLTYEQYF. CDR3 nucleotide sequence: TGTGCCAGCAGCTTGACCTACGAGCAGTACTTC. The chain recombines TRBV11-2 with TRBJ2-7; D is ambiguous. The CDR3 runs to 11 residues. V was cut by 3 bases and J by 2 bases, with 2 bases left in between. Germline V gene data show CDR1 as SGHAT and CDR2 as FQNNGV.